This T cell receptor beta chain was sequenced for a study of blood T cell repertoires in COVID-19. Measured with immunoSEQ multiplex PCR; TCRdb has only the in-frame clones, and not every one. The data show 110,000 or so clones, with about 87% seen just once and 4.6% held by the top ten. This CDR3 is built from 13 residues. V was shortened by 2 bases and J by 2 bases, with 7 bases between the two germline ends. In germline, CDR1 is SGHRS, CDR2 YFSETQ. The chain recombines TRBV5-1 with TRBJ2-5, with D hard to call. Sequenced: peripheral blood. The receptor comes from a woman between 45 and 65 years old with acute or convalescent COVID-19. The CDR3 region is CASSLSGQETQYF. The CDR3 DNA sequence: TGCGCCAGCAGCTTATCGGGTCAAGAGACCCAGTACTTC.